A single sample gave rise to the 24 T cell receptor beta chains below, sequenced in a study of blood T cells in healthy people across ages. Then a second PCR, running about 6 to 12 cycles, was carried out with a sample-barcoded 5' primer and a J-beta primer mix. TCRdb re-called the 5' RACE reads through MiXCR, storing one row per CDR3 protein. The sample carries around 1.5 million distinct CDR3 sequences, approximately 63% recorded once. The sequenced sample consisted of blood. Receptors originate from a man in his late teens or twenties in good health.

This clonotype appeared once. This rearrangement joins TRBV4-1 to TRBJ2-7; tentative D call: TRBD2 (7 bases). Germline V gene data show CDR1 as MGHRA and CDR2 as YSYEKL. The CDR3 is 15 residues long. V was shortened by 4 bases and J by 5 bases, with 18 bases between the two germline ends. DNA of the CDR3: TGCGCCAGCAGCCGAGTAGGGGGAGGGAAGGACGAGCAGTACTTC. This encodes CASSRVGGGKDEQYF.

V and J are TRBV2 and TRBJ2-7; unclear D gene. CDR3 size: 11 residues. Germline assignment: CDR1 SNHLY and CDR2 FYNNEI. The ends were cut back, 7 bases at V and 5 bases at J, with 9 bases in the middle. Written as DNA, the CDR3 is TGTGCCAGCATGGCATTCAACGAGCAGTACTTC. Protein: CASMAFNEQYF.

The chain joins TRBV6-1 to TRBJ2-7; possible D gene TRBD1, 6 bases. Germline loops: CDR1 MNHNS, CDR2 SASEGT. V dropped 6 bases and J dropped 3 bases, with 21 bases sitting between them. The CDR3 has 16 amino acids. CDR3: CASRDLLQGSGYEQYF. The CDR3 DNA reads as TGTGCCAGCAGAGATCTCCTACAGGGTAGTGGCTACGAGCAGTACTTC.

CDR3 loop: CSAGRSKPGYTF. CDR3 DNA sequence: TGCAGTGCCGGAAGGTCCAAACCTGGCTACACCTTC. V is TRBV20-1 and J is TRBJ1-2; D is unresolved. Trimming left V 6 bases short and J 7 bases short, with 15 bases between. The CDR3 loop spans 12 amino acids. Per the germline V gene, CDR1 is DFQATT and CDR2 is SNEGSKA (reference sequence).

CDR3 nucleotides: TGTGCCAGCACCCCAGGGGCTCTAGCTAACTATGGCTACACCTTC. This sequence encodes CASTPGALANYGYTF. The J gene is TRBJ1-2, the V gene TRBV6-6, with a weak D call TRBD1 (6 bases). Germline V gene lookup returns CDR1 MNHNY and CDR2 SVGAGI (reference sequence). V lost 7 bases, J lost 0 bases, and 15 bases lay in between. The CDR3 sequence is 15 residues long.

This chain joins TRBV11-2 and TRBJ1-4, with TRBD1 as a possible D gene (5 bases). V was pared by 8 bases and J by 8 bases, with 21 bases between. This CDR3 contains 15 residues. Germline CDR1 is SGHAT and CDR2 is FQNNGV. The CDR3, as DNA: TGTGCCAGCGGCTCTCGATGGGGCTCAGGAGAAAAACTGTTTTTT. Translation: CASGSRWGSGEKLFF.

The V and J genes are TRBV6-5 and TRBJ2-7; 7 nucleotides line up with TRBD1. With 7 bases clipped from V and 4 bases from J, the junction kept 7 bases outside the gene matches. Germline lookup yields CDR1 MNHEY and CDR2 SVGAGI. This CDR3 has 13 amino acids. CDR3 loop: CASTTDRAYEQYF. CDR3 DNA sequence: TGTGCCAGCACCACCGACAGGGCGTACGAGCAGTACTTC.

CDR3 nucleotides: TGTGCCATCAGTGATCAACGGAATGAGCAGTTCTTC. As protein: CAISDQRNEQFF. The rearrangement uses TRBV10-3 and TRBJ2-1; D gene unclear. Germline assignment: CDR1 ENHRY and CDR2 SYGVKD. Trimming stripped 3 bases from V and 7 bases from J, with 7 bases between. The CDR3 covers 12 residues.

The sample holds one count of this clonotype. The rearrangement uses TRBV21-1 and TRBJ1-1. TRBV21-1 is a known pseudogene. The CDR3 is made up of 13 amino acids. CDR3 DNA: TGTGCCAGCAGCGTCAAGAAGAACACTGAAGCTTTCTTT. This codes for CASSVKKNTEAFF.

V is TRBV7-2 and J is TRBJ2-7; TRBD1 or TRBD2 may be the D gene (5 bases each). This CDR3 contains 13 residues. Germline V CDR1 and CDR2: SGHTA, FQGNSA. The V end was cut by 5 bases, the J end by 5 bases, with 13 bases between. The CDR3 DNA follows: TGTGCCAGCAGCCGATCCGGGACCCACGAGCAGTACTTC. Protein sequence: CASSRSGTHEQYF.

The chain uses TRBV12-3 or TRBV12-4 and TRBJ1-1; possible D gene TRBD1, 6 bases. Trimming cost V 5 bases and J 1 base, with 11 bases left between them. CDR3 size: 14 residues. The CDR3 DNA reads TGTGCCAGCAGTGCGGGACACCCGAACACTGAAGCTTTCTTT. As protein: CASSAGHPNTEAFF.

V usage is TRBV20-1 and J usage is TRBJ2-5; D is unresolved. Trimming took off 3 bases at V and 5 bases at J, with 16 bases between the two ends. The CDR3 has 14 amino acids. CDR1 DFQATT and CDR2 SNEGSKA come from the germline V gene (reference sequence). CDR3: CSASIVGSLETQYF. CDR3 DNA: TGCAGTGCTAGTATCGTGGGGTCTCTGGAGACCCAGTACTTC.

This clonotype was counted only a few times. J is TRBJ2-7 and V is TRBV10-3; maybe TRBD1 (6 bases). Trimming took off 11 bases at V and 4 bases at J, with 15 bases between the two ends. CDR1 and CDR2 from the germline V gene are ENHRY and SYGVKD. The CDR3 spans 12 residues. The CDR3 DNA sequence: TGTGCCTCACAGGGTGGAGAGTACGAGCAGTACTTC. Encoded protein: CASQGGEYEQYF.

This chain joins TRBV5-1 and TRBJ2-3, with TRBD1 identical over 9 bases. The CDR3 runs 16 residues. V was clipped by 2 bases and J by 5 bases; unmatched bases: 9. CDR1 is SGHRS and CDR2 is YFSETQ in the germline V gene. CDR3 DNA: TGCGCCAGCAGCTTCTTATCACAGGGGGCTGTAGATACGCAGTATTTT. Its translation is CASSFLSQGAVDTQYF.

The chain recombines TRBV29-1 with TRBJ2-3, with TRBD1 matching 8 bases. V shed 0 bases, J shed 2 bases, and the junction held 10 bases outside the gene matches. The CDR3 sequence is 17 residues long. Germline CDR1 and CDR2: SQVTM and ANQGSEA. The CDR3 reads CSVEETYWTGLTDTQYF. The CDR3 DNA is TGCAGCGTTGAAGAAACCTATTGGACAGGGCTCACAGATACGCAGTATTTT.

This clonotype was seen a handful of times. This chain links TRBV27 with TRBJ2-7; 9 bases match TRBD2. The germline V gene has CDR1 MNHEY and CDR2 SMNVEV (reference sequence). The CDR3 sequence is 12 residues long. Trimming removed 5 bases from V and 6 bases from J; junction bases left unmatched: 2. CDR3 coding DNA: TGTGCCAGCAGTGGGCGGGAGGGCGAGCAGTACTTC. Amino acid sequence: CASSGREGEQYF.

The rearrangement joins TRBV15 to TRBJ2-5; D not resolved. The V gene lost 0 bases and the J gene lost 4 bases, with 12 bases spanning the gap. Germline assignment: CDR1 LNHNV and CDR2 YYDKDF (reference sequence). CDR3 size: 15 residues. The CDR3 DNA is TGTGCCACCAGCAGAGAAAAAGGAGCCTCAGAGACCCAGTACTTC. Translation: CATSREKGASETQYF.

This clonotype was found once. The CDR3 nucleotides read TGCGCCAGCAGCCATCTCGGGGGGTACAATGAGCAGTACTTC. Translating it yields CASSHLGGYNEQYF. The gene calls are TRBV4-1 and TRBJ2-1; 7 positions match TRBD2. The DNA matches TRBJ2-7 better at its end, which makes the J call doubtful. Per the germline V gene, CDR1 is MGHRA and CDR2 is YSYEKL. The CDR3 contains 14 residues.

This chain joins TRBV29-1 and TRBJ2-1; perhaps TRBD1 as D (6 bases). The CDR3 totals 15 residues. Germline CDR1 reads SQVTM; CDR2 reads ANQGSEA. V was shortened by 4 bases and J by 6 bases, with 19 bases between the two germline ends. This chain's CDR3 is CSVVLGAAAGNEQFF. For the CDR3, the DNA is TGCAGCGTTGTATTGGGGGCAGCGGCAGGCAATGAGCAGTTCTTC.

The J gene is TRBJ2-3, the V gene TRBV7-9; 13 nucleotides line up with TRBD2. This CDR3 has 16 residues. Germline V lookup: CDR1 SEHNR, CDR2 FQNEAQ (reference sequence). V shed 1 base, J shed 7 bases, and the junction held 5 bases outside the gene matches. The CDR3 spells CASSLELAGGPNTQYF. The DNA of the CDR3 is TGTGCCAGCAGCTTAGAACTAGCGGGGGGGCCGAATACGCAGTATTTT. Looking up the rest from reference TRBV7-9 and TRBJ2-3 gives the full variable domain: DTGVSQNPRHKITKRGQNVTFRCDPISEHNRLYWYRQTLGQGPEFLTYFQNEAQLEKSRLLSDRFSAERPKGSFSTLEIQRTEQGDSAMYLCASSLELAGGPNTQYFGPGTRLTVL.

CDR3 loop: CSARDHGRASYEQYF. CDR3 in DNA: TGCAGTGCTAGAGATCATGGCAGGGCGTCCTACGAGCAGTACTTC. The genes are TRBV20-1 and TRBJ2-7, with D maybe TRBD1 (5 bases). Trimming stripped 0 bases from V and 1 base from J, with 13 bases between. The CDR3 has 15 residues. Looked up from germline, CDR1 is DFQATT and CDR2 is SNEGSKA (reference sequence).

This clonotype has just a few counts. The chain's CDR3 is CASSPRQGGVTEAFF. CDR3 DNA: TGTGCCAGCAGTCCTCGACAGGGGGGCGTAACTGAAGCTTTCTTT. This chain links TRBV6-1 with TRBJ1-1, with 9 bases matching TRBD1. The CDR3 has 15 residues. After removal of 5 bases from V and 5 bases from J, the junction contained 9 bases not matched to a gene. Germline V CDR1 and CDR2: MNHNS, SASEGT.

The chain has TRBV7-6 and TRBJ2-1; D unresolved. Trimming removed 11 bases at V and 2 bases at J, with 13 bases between. Germline values: CDR1 SGHVS, CDR2 FNYEAQ. There are 13 residues in the CDR3. The CDR3: CAQVQIAYNEQFF. The DNA for the CDR3 is TGTGCCCAGGTACAGATTGCCTACAATGAGCAGTTCTTC. The full variable domain, completed using reference TRBV7-6 and TRBJ2-1, is GAGVSQSPRYKVTKRGQDVALRCDPISGHVSLYWYRQALGQGPEFLTYFNYEAQQDKSGLPNDRFSAERPEGSISTLTIQRTEQRDSAMYRCAQVQIAYNEQFFGPGTRLTVL.

This clonotype appeared a few times. The V and J genes are TRBV6-6 and TRBJ1-2; tentative D call: TRBD1 (5 bases). CDR3 length: 14 amino acids. Trimming cost V 5 bases and J 5 bases, with 15 bases left between them. Germline lookup yields CDR1 MNHNY and CDR2 SVGAGI (reference sequence). The CDR3 spells CASSTGGGRYGYTF. The CDR3 DNA reads as TGTGCCAGCAGTACCGGGGGGGGTCGGTATGGCTACACCTTC.